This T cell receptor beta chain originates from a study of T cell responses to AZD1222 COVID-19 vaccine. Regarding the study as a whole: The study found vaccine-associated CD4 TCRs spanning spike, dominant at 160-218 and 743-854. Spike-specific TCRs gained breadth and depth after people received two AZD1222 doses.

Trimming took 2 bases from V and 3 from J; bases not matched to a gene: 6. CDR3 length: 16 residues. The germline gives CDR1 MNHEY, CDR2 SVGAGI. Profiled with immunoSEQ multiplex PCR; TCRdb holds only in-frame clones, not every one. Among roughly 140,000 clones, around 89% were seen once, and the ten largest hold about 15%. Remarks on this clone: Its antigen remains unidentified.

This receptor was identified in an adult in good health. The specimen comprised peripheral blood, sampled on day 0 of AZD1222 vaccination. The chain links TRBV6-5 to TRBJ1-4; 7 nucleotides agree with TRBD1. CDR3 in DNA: TGTGCCAGCAGTTACCTATTCAGGGGGGCTAATGAAAAACTGTTTTTT. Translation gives CASSYLFRGANEKLFF.